This T cell receptor beta chain derives from a study of blood T cell repertoires in COVID-19. About the research overall: PBMCs, B-cell-depleted T cells, or T cells were the source of the cDNA or gDNA that made up the material.

Under the authors' procedure: Estimates of nucleated cell counts were drawn from the amplification of reference gene primers. Produced via immunoSEQ multiplex PCR; TCRdb's table is partial and in-frame only. That table is the source of V, J and clone size, and D and trimming were worked out from the DNA. The table has some 270,000 clones, about 91% seen once; the top ten hold 3.5% to 5%. Germline values: CDR1 MRHNA, CDR2 SNTAGT. CDR3 length: 15 amino acids. Between the trimmed V and J ends, which lost 0 bases and 5 bases, there was a span of 11 bases. This sequence originates from a woman between 35 and 50 years old who had recovered from COVID-19. The sequencing sample was made of peripheral blood. V is TRBV6-4 and J is TRBJ2-1; D gene unclear. CDR3 DNA sequence: TGTGCCAGCAGTGACTCTTGGTTTGAGAACAATGAGCAGTTCTTC. Translation gives CASSDSWFENNEQFF.